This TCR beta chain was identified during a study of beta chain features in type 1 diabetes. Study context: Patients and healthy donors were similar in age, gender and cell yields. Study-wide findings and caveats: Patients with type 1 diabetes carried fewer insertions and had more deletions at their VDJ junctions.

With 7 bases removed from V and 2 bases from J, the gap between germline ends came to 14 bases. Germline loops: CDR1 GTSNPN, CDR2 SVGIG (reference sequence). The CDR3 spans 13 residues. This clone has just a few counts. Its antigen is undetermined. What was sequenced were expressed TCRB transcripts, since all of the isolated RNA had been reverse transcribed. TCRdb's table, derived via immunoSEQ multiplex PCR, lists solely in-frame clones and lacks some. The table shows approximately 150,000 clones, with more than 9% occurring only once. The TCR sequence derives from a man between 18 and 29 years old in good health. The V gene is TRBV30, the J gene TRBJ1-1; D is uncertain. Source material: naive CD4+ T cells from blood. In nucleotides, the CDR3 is TGTGCCTCCTCGAAGAGTCTAAACACTGAAGCTTTCTTT. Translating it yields CASSKSLNTEAFF.